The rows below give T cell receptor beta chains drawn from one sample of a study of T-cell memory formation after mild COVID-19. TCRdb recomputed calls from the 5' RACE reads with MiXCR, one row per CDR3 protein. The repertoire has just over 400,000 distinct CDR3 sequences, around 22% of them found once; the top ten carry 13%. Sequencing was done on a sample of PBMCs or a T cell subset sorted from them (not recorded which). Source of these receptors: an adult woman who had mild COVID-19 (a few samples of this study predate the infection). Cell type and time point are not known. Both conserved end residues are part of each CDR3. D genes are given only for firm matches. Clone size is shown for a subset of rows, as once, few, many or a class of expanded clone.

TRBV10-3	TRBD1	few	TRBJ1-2	TGTGCCATCAGTGAGCCGGGACAGGGGTATGGCTACACCTTC	CAISEPGQGYGYTF
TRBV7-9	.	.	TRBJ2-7	TGTGCCAGCAGCACCGGGAGTTCGGGGGAGCAGTACTTC	CASSTGSSGEQYF
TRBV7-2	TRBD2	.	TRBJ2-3	TGTGCCAGCAGCTCGCTAGCGGGAGTAGGAGATACGCAGTATTTT	CASSSLAGVGDTQYF
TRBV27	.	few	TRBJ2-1	TGTGCCAGCAGTTTTGGGGGCCCCGGTAGTGAGCAGTTCTTC	CASSFGGPGSEQFF
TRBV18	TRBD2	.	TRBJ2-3	TGTGCCAGCTCACCACCCGGGACTACCCGTGATACGCAGTATTTT	CASSPPGTTRDTQYF
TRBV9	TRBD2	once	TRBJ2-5	TGTGCCAGCAGCCTCACTAGCGGGGCGTTCTGGGAGACCCAGTACTTC	CASSLTSGAFWETQYF
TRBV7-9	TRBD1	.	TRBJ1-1	TGTGCCAGCAGCTGGAGCCCGACAGGGGTTGGAACTGAAGCTTTCTTT	CASSWSPTGVGTEAFF
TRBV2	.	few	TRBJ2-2	TGTGCCAGCAGTCGCATCAGGGAAACCGGGGAGCTGTTTTTT	CASSRIRETGELFF
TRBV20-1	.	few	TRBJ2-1	TGCAGTGCTTTAACCAGGGTCCATGAGCAGTTCTTC	CSALTRVHEQFF
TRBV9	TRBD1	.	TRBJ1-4	TGTGCCAGCAGCGCCCCGGGACAGGGGAATGAAAAACTGTTTTTT	CASSAPGQGNEKLFF
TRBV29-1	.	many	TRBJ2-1	TGCAGCGTTGTACAGGAATACAATGAGCAGTTCTTC	CSVVQEYNEQFF
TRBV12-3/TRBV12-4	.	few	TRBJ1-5	TGTGCCAGCAGTTTTGGACAGCATAGCAATCAGCCCCAGCATTTT	CASSFGQHSNQPQHF
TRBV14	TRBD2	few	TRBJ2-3	TGTGCCAGCAGCCAAGGCAGCGGGAGTGCCGATACGCAGTATTTT	CASSQGSGSADTQYF
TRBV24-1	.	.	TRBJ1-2	TGTGCCACCAGTGATTTGGAGCTTAACTATGGCTACACCTTC	CATSDLELNYGYTF
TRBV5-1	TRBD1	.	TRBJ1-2	TGCGCCAGCAGCGCGGGACAGTTCTATGGCTACACCTTC	CASSAGQFYGYTF
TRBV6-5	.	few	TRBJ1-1	TGTGCCAGCTGGAATGGGGTAACTGAAGCTTTCTTT	CASWNGVTEAFF
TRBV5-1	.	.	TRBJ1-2	TGCGCCAGCAGCCCGGGACGCTTGGGGTATGGCTACACCTTC	CASSPGRLGYGYTF
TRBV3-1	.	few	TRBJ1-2	TGTGCCAGCAGCCAAGGCAGGGGACTTGGCTACACCTTC	CASSQGRGLGYTF
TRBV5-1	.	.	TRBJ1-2	TGCGCCAGCAGCTACAACCCTAGTACCAACTATGGCTACACCTTC	CASSYNPSTNYGYTF
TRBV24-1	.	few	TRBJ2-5	TGTGCCACCAGTGATTTCGGGGGACAAGAGACCCAGTACTTC	CATSDFGGQETQYF
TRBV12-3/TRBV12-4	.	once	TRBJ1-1	TGTGCCAGCAGTTTAAGCCAGGTACGGACTGAAGCTTTCTTT	CASSLSQVRTEAFF
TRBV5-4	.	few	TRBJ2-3	TGTGCCAGCAGCCTGGACACAATACACACAGATACGCAGTATTTT	CASSLDTIHTDTQYF
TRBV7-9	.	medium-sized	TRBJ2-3	TGTGCCAGCAGCCCTAGGACAGCTGCCGGGCGGACTACCCCAGATACGCAGTATTTT	CASSPRTAAGRTTPDTQYF
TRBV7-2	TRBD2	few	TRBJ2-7	TGTGCCAGCAGCTTAGGGATGCGACTAGCGGGTTTCGAGCAGTACTTC	CASSLGMRLAGFEQYF
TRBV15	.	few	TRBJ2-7	TGTGCCACCAGCAGGACAGTCTCCTACGAGCAGTACTTC	CATSRTVSYEQYF
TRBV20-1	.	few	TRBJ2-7	TGCAGTGCTAGAGTAGACAGGACACCCTACGAGCAGTACTTC	CSARVDRTPYEQYF
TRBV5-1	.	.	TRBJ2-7	TGCGCCAGCAGCCCTCGCCTCCCGGGGGCATCCTACGAGCAGTACTTC	CASSPRLPGASYEQYF
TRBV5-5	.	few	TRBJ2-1	TGTGCCAGCAGCTTAGGAGGGGGGGTAGACAATGAGCAGTTCTTC	CASSLGGGVDNEQFF
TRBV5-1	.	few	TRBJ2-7	TGCGCCAGCAGCTTGGTGGCAGAGGGATCCTACGAGCAGTACTTC	CASSLVAEGSYEQYF
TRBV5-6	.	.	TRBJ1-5	TGTGCCAGCAGCTTCCGACAGGTTAATCAGCCCCAGCATTTT	CASSFRQVNQPQHF
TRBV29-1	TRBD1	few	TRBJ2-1	TGCAGCGTTGAACAAGGCAGGGGGCTGGATGAGCAGTTCTTC	CSVEQGRGLDEQFF
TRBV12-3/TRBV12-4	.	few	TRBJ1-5	TGTGCCAGCAGTTTAACGGGCGCGCAGCCCCAGCATTTT	CASSLTGAQPQHF
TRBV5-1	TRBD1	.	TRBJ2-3	TGCGCCAGCCAAACGGACAGGTCAGATACGCAGTATTTT	CASQTDRSDTQYF
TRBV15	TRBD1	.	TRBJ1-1	TGTGCCACCAGCAGGACAGGGGGGAACACTGAAGCTTTCTTT	CATSRTGGNTEAFF
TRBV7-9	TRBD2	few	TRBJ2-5	TGTGCCAGCAGCCCTAGCGGGGGGCTCCAGTGGGAGACCCAGTACTTC	CASSPSGGLQWETQYF
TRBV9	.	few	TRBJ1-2	TGTGCCAGCAGCGTAGATTCTCGGGAACATCCGAACCGGGGGTATCGCTACACCTTC	CASSVDSREHPNRGYRYTF
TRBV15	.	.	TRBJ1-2	TGTGCCACCAGCCGTCGAGCGACAGAGGGCTATGGCTACACCTTC	CATSRRATEGYGYTF
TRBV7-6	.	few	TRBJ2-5	TGTGCCAGCAGCTCCCGACGGCTAGCCGGACAAGAGACCCAGTACTTC	CASSSRRLAGQETQYF
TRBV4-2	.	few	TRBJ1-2	TGTGCCAGCAGCCAAGACGGGGCGGGAGCGGGGGGCTACACCTTC	CASSQDGAGAGGYTF
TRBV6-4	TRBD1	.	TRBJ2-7	TGTGCCAGCAGTGGGGACAGCTACTACGAGCAGTACTTC	CASSGDSYYEQYF
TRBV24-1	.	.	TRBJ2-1	TGTGCCACCAGTGATTTGTGGGGAAATGAGCAGTTCTTC	CATSDLWGNEQFF
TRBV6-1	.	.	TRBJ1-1	TGTGCCAGCAGTCTCCCGCCGGCCCCGGGGGCTGAAGCTTTCTTT	CASSLPPAPGAEAFF
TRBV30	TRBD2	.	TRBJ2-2	TGTGCCTGGTATCGGGGGGGAACCGGGGAGCTGTTTTTT	CAWYRGGTGELFF
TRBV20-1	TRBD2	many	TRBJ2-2	TGCAGTGCTAGTCGTCTAGCGGGGGCTTCGAACACCGGGGAGCTGTTTTTT	CSASRLAGASNTGELFF